Listed below are T cell receptor beta chains from one sample, sequenced in a study of graft-versus-host responses after intestinal transplantation. These receptors lack a known antigen. Method: immunoSEQ multiplex PCR; TCRdb's copy keeps in-frame clones and lacks some. Of 24,000 or so clones in the sample, roughly 82% were seen once. The sample here was unstimulated CD8+ T cells sorted from spleen or lymph node cells, taken before transplant. The receptors were sampled from a human donor who was the organ donor for an intestinal transplant. CDR3s include the opening cysteine and the closing phenylalanine or tryptophan. A D gene is named only where the DNA matches it firmly. Clone size is shown for a subset of rows, as once, few, many or a class of expanded clone.

J	D	V	size	CDR3	DNA
TRBJ2-1	NA	TRBV27	few	CASSLYPGGDEQFF	TGTGCCAGCTCCCTCTACCCGGGGGGCGATGAGCAGTTCTTC
TRBJ2-5	TRBD2	TRBV2	NA	CASSRGLDQETQYF	TGTGCCAGCAGTCGCGGACTAGATCAAGAGACCCAGTACTTC
TRBJ2-7	NA	TRBV7-2	NA	CASSPWLNYEQYF	TGTGCCAGCAGCCCATGGCTAAACTACGAGCAGTACTTC
TRBJ2-6	TRBD2	TRBV10-3	NA	CAISEMGGTFDVLTF	TGTGCCATCAGTGAGATGGGGGGGACTTTCGACGTCCTGACTTTC
TRBJ1-1	NA	TRBV7-8	NA	CASSLGGGPNTEAFF	TGTGCCAGCAGCTTAGGCGGAGGGCCGAACACTGAAGCTTTCTTT
TRBJ2-7	TRBD2	TRBV9	NA	CASSVTGTTRNEQYF	TGTGCCAGCAGCGTGACGGGGACTACCCGAAACGAGCAGTACTTC
TRBJ1-5	NA	TRBV2	NA	CASSGGDSNQPQHF	TGTGCCAGCAGTGGGGGGGATAGCAATCAGCCCCAGCATTTT
TRBJ2-2	NA	TRBV18	NA	CASSPLGQGNTGELFF	TGTGCCAGCTCCCCACTCGGGCAGGGGAACACCGGGGAGCTGTTTTTT
TRBJ1-2	NA	TRBV9	NA	CASSVALRDTSDWDNYGYTF	TGTGCCAGCAGCGTAGCATTAAGAGACACCTCGGACTGGGATAACTATGGCTACACCTTC
TRBJ2-7	NA	TRBV27	NA	CASSLSVAAGGREQYF	TGTGCCAGCAGTTTATCCGTGGCGGCAGGGGGGAGAGAGCAGTACTTC
TRBJ2-5	NA	TRBV11-2	NA	CASSLSGEAQYF	TGTGCCAGCAGCTTATCGGGGGAAGCCCAGTACTTC
TRBJ2-7	NA	TRBV7-8	NA	CASSSPGQPYEQYF	TGTGCCAGCAGCTCCCCGGGACAACCTTACGAGCAGTACTTC
TRBJ2-3	TRBD1	TRBV2	NA	CASTTPQGQEITDTQYF	TGTGCCAGCACCACGCCCCAGGGACAGGAAATCACAGATACGCAGTATTTT
TRBJ1-2	NA	TRBV7-6	NA	CASSPEVSPLYGYTF	TGTGCCAGCAGCCCAGAGGTTAGCCCACTCTATGGCTACACCTTC
TRBJ1-2	NA	TRBV27	NA	CASRGQGGYTF	TGTGCCAGCAGGGGGCAGGGGGGCTACACCTTC
TRBJ1-6	NA	TRBV13	NA	CASSLAPNSPLHF	TGTGCCAGCAGCTTAGCCCCTAATTCACCCCTCCACTTT
TRBJ2-7	NA	TRBV4-1	NA	CASSPMSSASYEQYF	TGCGCCAGCAGCCCAATGTCTAGCGCCTCCTACGAGCAGTACTTC
TRBJ1-1	NA	TRBV9	NA	CASSVVEGWSTEAFF	TGTGCCAGCAGCGTAGTTGAGGGATGGAGCACTGAAGCTTTCTTT
TRBJ2-1	TRBD1	TRBV5-4	NA	CASSLGTGVTYNEQFF	TGTGCCAGCAGCTTGGGGACAGGGGTTACCTACAATGAGCAGTTCTTC
TRBJ2-2	NA	TRBV27	NA	CASSLMPTGELFF	TGTGCCAGCAGTTTAATGCCCACCGGGGAGCTGTTTTTT
TRBJ2-5	TRBD2	TRBV11-2	few	CASSSLGLAGEKWETQYF	TGTGCCAGCAGCTCACTTGGACTAGCGGGGGAGAAGTGGGAGACCCAGTACTTC
TRBJ2-3	TRBD2	TRBV27	few	CASSGLDTDTQYF	TGTGCCAGCAGTGGACTAGACACAGATACGCAGTATTTT
TRBJ1-2	NA	TRBV12-5	NA	CASGLVTGPLGPGGYTF	TGTGCTAGTGGTTTGGTAACGGGACCCTTGGGCCCGGGTGGCTACACCTTC
TRBJ1-4	TRBD1	TRBV2	few	CASSPDREDEKLFF	TGTGCCAGCAGTCCCGACAGGGAAGATGAAAAACTGTTTTTT
TRBJ2-1	TRBD2	TRBV2	few	CARASGGAGYEQFF	TGTGCCAGGGCTAGCGGGGGGGCAGGGTATGAGCAGTTCTTC
TRBJ2-3	NA	TRBV27	NA	CASQFLGHPDTQYF	TGTGCCAGCCAATTCCTGGGGCACCCAGATACGCAGTATTTT
TRBJ1-1	NA	TRBV5-4	NA	CASRGGQAEAFF	TGTGCCAGCAGGGGGGGGCAGGCTGAAGCTTTCTTT
TRBJ2-7	NA	TRBV7-9	NA	CASSLGADRPSYEQYF	TGTGCCAGCAGCTTAGGGGCAGACAGACCCTCCTACGAGCAGTACTTC
TRBJ2-5	NA	TRBV23-1	NA	CASSQSPGAIETQYF	TGCGCCAGCAGTCAATCGCCAGGGGCAATAGAGACCCAGTACTTC
TRBJ1-4	NA	TRBV21-1	NA	CASSIRPIEGEKLFF	TGTGCCAGCAGCATAAGACCGATTGAGGGTGAAAAACTGTTTTTT
TRBJ2-5	NA	TRBV5-6	NA	CASSPGAWETQYF	TGTGCCAGCAGCCCCGGGGCCTGGGAGACCCAGTACTTC
TRBJ2-1	NA	TRBV19	NA	CASSIEAALYNEQFF	TGTGCCAGTAGTATTGAGGCGGCTTTATACAATGAGCAGTTCTTC
TRBJ2-1	NA	TRBV14	NA	CASSHYDAVYNEQFF	TGTGCCAGCAGCCATTACGACGCAGTGTACAATGAGCAGTTCTTC
TRBJ2-3	NA	TRBV27	NA	CASSLGGAGDTQYF	TGTGCCAGCAGTTTAGGGGGGGCCGGAGATACGCAGTATTTT
TRBJ1-5	NA	TRBV5-6	NA	CASSSGGRDTNQPQHF	TGTGCCAGCAGCTCAGGTGGTAGGGACACAAATCAGCCCCAGCATTTT
TRBJ2-1	NA	TRBV2	NA	CASSGGGSRRNEQFF	TGTGCCAGCTCTGGGGGCGGGAGCCGAAGGAATGAGCAGTTCTTC
TRBJ2-7	TRBD2	TRBV19	NA	CASSPGLAVYEQYF	TGTGCCAGTAGTCCGGGACTAGCGGTTTACGAGCAGTACTTC
TRBJ1-4	NA	TRBV29-1	NA	CSVVGEGLEKLFF	TGCAGCGTTGTTGGGGAAGGATTGGAAAAACTGTTTTTT
TRBJ1-4	NA	TRBV4-3	NA	CASSQESGAGELFF	TGCGCCAGCAGCCAAGAATCCGGGGCTGGCGAACTGTTTTTT
TRBJ2-7	NA	TRBV6-5	NA	CASSYGTKGGEQYF	TGTGCCAGCAGTTACGGGACAAAAGGAGGCGAGCAGTACTTC
TRBJ2-1	NA	TRBV29-1	NA	CSARGGPYNEQFF	TGCAGCGCCCGGGGCGGGCCCTACAATGAGCAGTTCTTC
TRBJ2-7	TRBD1	TRBV27	few	CASSHGDSSYEQYF	TGTGCCAGCAGCCATGGGGACAGCTCCTACGAGCAGTACTTC
TRBJ2-5	TRBD1	TRBV6-5	NA	CASSPGQGGQETQYF	TGTGCCAGCAGCCCCGGACAGGGGGGACAAGAGACCCAGTACTTC
TRBJ2-1	NA	TRBV28	NA	CASTASKYEQFF	TGTGCCAGCACGGCTAGCAAGTATGAGCAGTTCTTC
TRBJ2-1	NA	TRBV18	NA	CASSETPGCAQFF	TGTGCCAGCTCAGAGACTCCTGGCTGTGCTCAGTTCTTC
TRBJ1-2	TRBD1	TRBV27	NA	CASRPGQGTYGYTF	TGTGCCAGCAGACCGGGACAGGGAACCTATGGCTACACCTTC
TRBJ2-7	TRBD1	TRBV9	once	CASSAGGEQYF	TGTGCCAGCAGCGCAGGGGGCGAGCAGTACTTC
TRBJ2-2	NA	TRBV19	NA	CASSIIPSRGGTGELFF	TGTGCCAGTAGTATAATTCCTAGTAGAGGAGGCACCGGGGAGCTGTTTTTT
TRBJ2-3	TRBD1	TRBV2	NA	CASTFNRDRGGTDTQYF	TGTGCCAGCACCTTCAACCGGGACAGGGGTGGAACAGATACGCAGTATTTT
TRBJ2-2	NA	TRBV27	few	CASSLFFGSVATGELFF	TGTGCCAGCAGTTTATTTTTTGGGAGCGTGGCCACCGGGGAGCTGTTTTTT
TRBJ2-2	NA	TRBV11-2	once	CASSPRSGWYGELFF	TGTGCCAGCAGCCCCCGCTCGGGTTGGTACGGGGAGCTGTTTTTT
TRBJ2-7	NA	TRBV4-1	NA	CASSQVLASLGDEQYF	TGCGCCAGCAGCCAGGTTCTAGCGTCTCTCGGGGACGAGCAGTACTTC
TRBJ1-1	NA	TRBV7-9	NA	CASSPRDSNTEAFF	TGTGCCAGCAGCCCTCGGGACTCGAACACTGAAGCTTTCTTT
TRBJ2-2	NA	TRBV6-6	once	CASSYGRGELFF	TGTGCCAGCAGCTATGGACGAGGGGAGCTGTTTTTT
TRBJ2-5	NA	TRBV27	few	CASSAPPLVETQYF	TGTGCCAGCAGTGCCCCACCTTTGGTGGAGACCCAGTACTTC
TRBJ1-5	NA	TRBV13	few	CASSSGLGQPQHF	TGTGCCAGCAGCTCCGGCCTGGGACAGCCCCAGCATTTT
TRBJ1-1	NA	TRBV2	NA	CASSEVDRPGDTEAFF	TGTGCCAGCAGTGAAGTCGACAGGCCTGGGGACACTGAAGCTTTCTTT